The next 30 T cell receptor beta chains were all read from a single sample in a study of T cells after yellow fever vaccination. Via MiXCR, TCRdb re-called the 5' RACE reads, giving one row per CDR3 protein. Counted here are hundreds of thousands of distinct CDR3 sequences, roughly an eighth occurring once; the ten biggest clones make up more than 3%. The material was CD4+ T cells sorted from PBMCs, obtained 15 days after the yellow fever booster vaccination. Source of these receptors: a man younger than 35 who received the YFV17D yellow fever vaccine.

The chain uses TRBV12-3 or TRBV12-4 and TRBJ2-7, with a tentative D call TRBD1 (6 bases). V dropped 9 bases and J dropped 3 bases, with 12 bases sitting between them. The CDR3 runs to 12 residues. CDR3 in amino acids: CASQDSYYEQYF. CDR3 coding DNA: TGTGCCAGTCAGGACAGCTACTACGAGCAGTACTTC.

The chain uses TRBV24-1 and TRBJ2-3, with 7 bases identical to TRBD1. The junction had 8 bases not matched to a gene; V was cut back by 4 bases and J by 5 bases. The CDR3 is 15 residues long. Germline CDR1 reads KGHDR; CDR2 reads SFDVKD. CDR3 sequence (DNA): TGTGCCACCAGTGACCGAGGGACAGAACAAGATACGCAGTATTTT. It yields the protein CATSDRGTEQDTQYF.

V and J are TRBV20-1 and TRBJ2-3, with 7 bases aligning to TRBD1. This CDR3 has 13 residues. V lost 6 bases to trimming and J lost 4 bases; unmatched junction nucleotides: 7. Germline V gene sequence: CDR1 DFQATT, CDR2 SNEGSKA (reference sequence). CDR3 sequence reads: CSAPDRTPDTQYF. In DNA, the CDR3 is TGCAGTGCCCCGGACAGGACACCAGATACGCAGTATTTT.

This clonotype was counted a few times. V usage is TRBV2 and J usage is TRBJ1-2; no clear D gene. Trimming took off 4 bases at V and 8 bases at J, with 11 bases between the two ends. Per germline, CDR1 SNHLY and CDR2 FYNNEI. There are 12 residues in the CDR3. The CDR3 bases are TGTGCCAGCAGTGCTTGGCAGAGCGGCTACACCTTC. It is translated as CASSAWQSGYTF. The full variable domain, its missing parts supplied by reference TRBV2 and TRBJ1-2, is EPEVTQTPSHQVTQMGQEVILRCVPISNHLYFYWYRQILGQKVEFLVSFYNNEISEKSEIFDDQFSVERPDGSNFTLKIRSTKLEDSAMYFCASSAWQSGYTFGSGTRLTVV.

This clonotype was recorded at least ten times. The chain joins TRBV25-1 to TRBJ2-5; 9 nucleotides align to TRBD1. J was trimmed by 5 bases and V by 5 bases; bases with no gene match: 9. This CDR3 is built from 15 residues. Germline CDR1 and CDR2: MGHDK and SYGVNS. In nucleotides, the CDR3 is TGTGCCAGCAGTCCCCCCCGACAGGGGGGCGAGACCCAGTACTTC. Protein sequence: CASSPPRQGGETQYF.

The chain recombines TRBV7-9 with TRBJ1-3, with 10 bases lining up with TRBD1. V trimming: 6 bases; J trimming: 3 bases; junction bases outside the gene matches: 5. This CDR3 region has 15 residues. Germline lookup yields CDR1 SEHNR and CDR2 FQNEAQ (reference sequence). The CDR3 coding sequence is TGTGCCAGCAGGGTGACAGGGGGCGATGGAAACACCATATATTTT. It is translated as CASRVTGGDGNTIYF.

The V call is TRBV19, the J call TRBJ1-6; D may be TRBD1 (5 bases). The CDR3 totals 13 residues. V gave up 8 bases and J gave up 9 bases, with 14 bases separating them. CDR1 is LNHDA and CDR2 is SQIVND in the germline V gene (reference sequence). The CDR3 nucleotides are TGTGCCAGTGGGACTCTTCCTTCTTCACCCCTCCACTTT. It yields the protein CASGTLPSSPLHF.

There are a few counts of this clonotype. This rearrangement joins TRBV20-1 to TRBJ2-7, with D perhaps TRBD2 (5 bases). V shed 6 bases and J shed 4 bases, with 10 bases lying between them. The germline V gene encodes CDR1 DFQATT and CDR2 SNEGSKA (reference sequence). The CDR3 has 11 amino acids. The CDR3 reads CSAGGGYEQYV. CDR3 in DNA: TGCAGTGCAGGCGGCGGGTACGAGCAGTACGTC.

The chain is built from TRBV7-9 and TRBJ2-3; D is unclear. Germline loops: CDR1 SEHNR, CDR2 FQNEAQ (reference sequence). There are 15 residues in the CDR3. The ends were cut back, 5 bases at V and 2 bases at J, with 14 bases in the middle. CDR3 loop: CASSRALGITDTQYF. The DNA for the CDR3 is TGTGCCAGCAGCCGGGCCCTAGGGATCACAGATACGCAGTATTTT.

This clonotype was counted a few times. The chain recombines TRBV5-1 with TRBJ2-2; tentatively, D is TRBD1 (7 bases). Deletions cut 4 bases from V and 3 bases from J, with 13 bases between. Germline V lookup: CDR1 SGHRS, CDR2 YFSETQ. The CDR3 runs 15 residues. In DNA form, the CDR3 reads TGCGCCAGCAGCCCAGGGGGGTTTGACACCGGGGAGCTGTTTTTT. It specifies CASSPGGFDTGELFF.

The chain combines TRBV18 with TRBJ2-1, with 7 bases aligning to TRBD2. The CDR3 spans 15 residues. Germline V gene sequence: CDR1 KGHSH, CDR2 LQKENI. The trim removed 3 bases at V and 5 bases at J, leaving 7 bases unmatched. The CDR3 loop reads CASSPPGTTHNEQFF. CDR3 in DNA: TGTGCCAGCTCACCCCCCGGGACTACCCACAATGAGCAGTTCTTC.

This clonotype was detected ten times or more. The chain links TRBV20-1 to TRBJ1-5; D possibly corresponds to TRBD1 (6 bases). The CDR3 totals 15 residues. V lost 0 bases, J lost 7 bases, and 16 bases lay in between. Germline V gene sequence: CDR1 DFQATT, CDR2 SNEGSKA (reference sequence). The chain's CDR3 is CSARDRKGGWQPQHF. The CDR3 nucleotides are TGCAGTGCTAGAGATAGGAAAGGGGGTTGGCAGCCCCAGCATTTT.

This clonotype was counted at least ten times. This sequence joins TRBV5-1 and TRBJ2-2; D gene unclear. This CDR3 spans 14 amino acids. Germline values: CDR1 SGHRS, CDR2 YFSETQ. Trimming pared 0 bases from V and 0 bases from J, leaving 3 bases between. This CDR3 reads CASSLGANTGELFF. The CDR3 DNA sequence: TGCGCCAGCAGCTTGGGGGCGAACACCGGGGAGCTGTTTTTT.

This clonotype was found many times. CDR3 protein: CSAVRGQSEKLFF. DNA of the CDR3: TGCAGTGCTGTCAGGGGGCAAAGTGAAAAACTGTTTTTT. The chain joins TRBV20-1 to TRBJ1-4; 8 nucleotides match TRBD1. V was clipped by 5 bases and J by 7 bases; unmatched bases: 6. The CDR3 runs 13 residues. The V gene's germline CDR1 is DFQATT and CDR2 SNEGSKA (reference sequence).

The rearrangement links TRBV7-3 to TRBJ1-2; D perhaps matches TRBD1 (5 bases). The CDR3 contains 14 residues. Germline V gives CDR1 SGHTA, CDR2 FQGTGA. Trimming pared 8 bases from V and 6 bases from J, leaving 19 bases between. CDR3 sequence reads: CASGTGYRMDGYTF. Here the CDR3 DNA reads TGTGCCAGCGGGACGGGATATAGGATGGATGGCTACACCTTC.

The V call is TRBV12-3 or TRBV12-4, the J call TRBJ2-1; TRBD1 matches at 7 bases. The V gene end was trimmed by 8 bases and the J gene end by 1 base; junction bases not matched to a gene: 5. The CDR3 extends over 14 amino acids. CDR3 loop: CASSKQGSYNEQFF. The CDR3 DNA reads as TGTGCCAGCTCCAAACAGGGGTCCTACAATGAGCAGTTCTTC.

The gene calls are TRBV2 and TRBJ1-5; 7 bases line up with TRBD1. V was pared by 7 bases and J by 2 bases, with 8 bases of the junction left unmatched. Germline V gene sequence: CDR1 SNHLY, CDR2 FYNNEI. The CDR3 is 15 amino acids. DNA of the CDR3: TGTGCCAGCAACCCACAGGGGACCGGCAATCAGCCCCAGCATTTT. Its translation: CASNPQGTGNQPQHF.

There are a few counts of this clonotype. The CDR3 reads CASSFGDTGELFF. In nucleotides, the CDR3 is TGTGCCAGCAGCTTTGGCGACACCGGGGAGCTGTTTTTT. V is TRBV5-6 and J is TRBJ2-2; D is ambiguous. This CDR3 region has 13 residues. V dropped 2 bases and J dropped 3 bases, with 5 bases sitting between them. Germline CDR1 SGHDT, CDR2 YYEEEE.

This clonotype was seen a handful of times. This chain joins TRBV20-1 and TRBJ2-7; either TRBD1 or TRBD2 may supply D (5 bases each). The germline V gene encodes CDR1 DFQATT and CDR2 SNEGSKA (reference sequence). V was cut by 6 bases and J by 7 bases, with 22 bases left in between. The CDR3 length is 14 residues. The CDR3 DNA is TGCAGTGCCCCCATGGGGACGGGATTACGTGAGCAGTACTTC. It codes for CSAPMGTGLREQYF.

The CDR3 nucleotides read TGTGCCAGCAGTTACGGGCAGGTGGTTGGTGGCTACACCTTC. Amino acids: CASSYGQVVGGYTF. The J gene is TRBJ1-2, the V gene TRBV6-6; D is uncertain. Between the trimmed V and J ends, which lost 2 bases and 7 bases, there was a span of 14 bases. CDR1 and CDR2 from the germline V gene are MNHNY and SVGAGI (reference sequence). There are 14 residues in the CDR3.

This clonotype was seen a handful of times. The chain recombines TRBV6-5 with TRBJ2-6; D tentatively fits TRBD1 or TRBD2 (5 bases each). This CDR3 spans 18 amino acids. CDR1 and CDR2 from the germline V gene are MNHEY and SVGAGI. V lost 0 bases to trimming and J lost 2 bases, with 14 bases between them. CDR3 coding DNA: TGTGCCAGCAGTTACTCTGGGACCCTGTGGCCTGGGGCCAACGTCCTGACTTTC. As protein: CASSYSGTLWPGANVLTF.

V gene TRBV27 combines with J gene TRBJ1-2; 7 bases agree with TRBD1. Germline CDR1 reads MNHEY; CDR2 reads SMNVEV (reference sequence). The trim removed 5 bases at V and 7 bases at J, leaving 10 bases unmatched. The CDR3 has 14 amino acids. As DNA, the CDR3 is TGTGCCAGCAGTCCGCTGACAGGGCTTCGTGGCTACACCTTC. Its translation is CASSPLTGLRGYTF.

The rearrangement uses TRBV14 and TRBJ2-2; D call uncertain. This CDR3 spans 13 amino acids. Trimming left V 4 bases short and J 6 bases short, with 9 bases between. Germline V lookup: CDR1 SGHDN, CDR2 FVKESK. The DNA for the CDR3 is TGTGCCAGCAGCCCCGTTCCGGCCGGGGAGCTGTTTTTT. This codes for CASSPVPAGELFF.

The V gene is TRBV12-3 or TRBV12-4, the J gene TRBJ2-3; D is tentatively TRBD1 or TRBD2 (6 bases each). V was clipped by 5 bases and J by 6 bases, with 18 bases between them. CDR3 length equals 15 residues. As DNA, the CDR3 is TGTGCCAGCAGTGCGAACCCGGAGGGGGTTGATACGCAGTATTTT. This gives the protein CASSANPEGVDTQYF.

Only a few counts were recorded for this clonotype. The V call is TRBV20-1, the J call TRBJ2-1, with 11 bases fitting TRBD2. The V segment lost 3 bases and the J segment 6 bases; nucleotides outside the gene matches: 4. Germline V lookup: CDR1 DFQATT, CDR2 SNEGSKA (reference sequence). CDR3 length: 14 amino acids. The CDR3 DNA reads TGCAGTGCTAGTGTAGCGGGGGGGCGCAATGAGCAGTTCTTC. This translates into CSASVAGGRNEQFF.

This clonotype was detected many times. The chain joins TRBV20-1 to TRBJ2-3; 9 bases are a match to TRBD2. Germline V gene lookup returns CDR1 DFQATT and CDR2 SNEGSKA (reference sequence). V was clipped by 6 bases and J by 2 bases; unmatched bases: 12. This CDR3 region has 16 residues. CDR3 bases: TGCAGTGCGGACGGGGGTAGCGGGGGACCCACAGATACGCAGTATTTT. This gives the protein CSADGGSGGPTDTQYF.

The chain combines TRBV2 with TRBJ2-5; 14 nucleotides match TRBD2. V gave up 7 bases and J gave up 2 bases; unmatched junction bases: 6. The germline V gene has CDR1 SNHLY and CDR2 FYNNEI. The CDR3 is 16 residues long. This CDR3 is CASTPRLAGGQETQYF. CDR3 nucleotides: TGTGCCAGCACCCCAAGACTAGCGGGGGGGCAAGAGACCCAGTACTTC.

CDR3 protein: CASSQDPQVPNYGYTF. CDR3 nucleotides: TGCGCCAGCAGCCAAGATCCGCAGGTCCCTAACTATGGCTACACCTTC. The chain joins TRBV4-3 to TRBJ1-2; D remains ambiguous. V was trimmed by 0 bases and J by 0 bases, leaving 11 bases between them. CDR3 size: 16 residues. CDR1 and CDR2 (germline): LGHNA, YSLEER.

The chain recombines TRBV18 with TRBJ2-7; D is uncertain. The CDR3 contains 14 residues. V was trimmed by 2 bases and J by 2 bases, leaving 10 bases between them. Germline V CDR1 and CDR2: KGHSH, LQKENI. CDR3 sequence (DNA): TGTGCCAGCTCACCAATGGGCGGTCCCTACGAGCAGTACTTC. This codes for CASSPMGGPYEQYF.

This clonotype was observed a few times. V is TRBV20-1 and J is TRBJ2-2; 7 bases line up with TRBD1. The trim removed 2 bases at V and 7 bases at J, leaving 4 bases unmatched. From germline, CDR1 is DFQATT and CDR2 SNEGSKA (reference sequence). There are 13 residues in the CDR3. The CDR3, as DNA: TGCAGTGCTAGAAGCACAGGGGTCGGGGAGCTGTTTTTT. Its protein is CSARSTGVGELFF.